This is a list of T cell receptor beta chains from one sample in a study of T cell repertoires in cytomegalovirus infection. Which antigens these TCRs recognize remains unknown. TCRdb re-called the reads with MiXCR, one entry per CDR3 protein. The sample lists 700,000 to 950,000 distinct CDR3 sequences, 32% occurring once. The sequencing used cultured CD8+ T cells from PBMCs, collected from culture after CMV antigen stimulation. Receptors originate from a human donor in good health (CMV status not recorded). Some clones in this sample may be carry-over from other donors' samples. Both conserved end residues are part of each CDR3. A D gene is named only where the DNA matches it firmly. The size entry is marked missing in some rows and otherwise reads once, few, many or a size class.

TRBV11-1,NA,TRBJ2-1,NA,CAINSGGRSSYNEQFF,TGTGCCATCAACTCTGGGGGACGGAGCTCCTACAATGAGCAGTTCTTC
TRBV5-5,NA,TRBJ2-5,many,CASSSRPWTGETQYF,TGTGCCAGCAGCTCTCGACCCTGGACGGGGGAGACCCAGTACTTC
TRBV7-3,TRBD1,TRBJ1-5,NA,CASSIPTGGNSNQPQHF,TGTGCCAGCAGCATACCTACAGGGGGGAATAGCAATCAGCCCCAGCATTTT
TRBV7-2,NA,TRBJ2-5,NA,CASRPSEGVTQYF,TGTGCCAGCAGACCTAGCGAAGGGGTGACCCAGTACTTC
TRBV9,NA,TRBJ1-2,NA,CASSASGGPAHGYTF,TGTGCCAGCAGCGCGTCCGGTGGACCGGCGCATGGCTACACCTTC
TRBV19,NA,TRBJ2-3,few,CASSTPDGTDTQYF,TGTGCCAGTAGTACTCCCGACGGCACAGATACGCAGTATTTT
TRBV7-8,NA,TRBJ2-5,few,CASSFLVGETQYF,TGTGCCAGCAGCTTTCTCGTTGGAGAGACCCAGTACTTC
TRBV7-9,TRBD2,TRBJ2-2,few,CASSLVVRGTRASRSGEDTGELFF,TGTGCCAGCAGCTTAGTAGTTCGTGGAACCCGGGCATCTCGAAGCGGGGAGGACACCGGGGAGCTGTTTTTT
TRBV4-2,NA,TRBJ2-3,NA,CASSQDHFASGYTDTQYF,TGTGCCAGCAGCCAAGATCATTTCGCCAGCGGGTACACAGATACGCAGTATTTT
TRBV7-6,NA,TRBJ1-1,few,CASSQKGGTEAFF,TGTGCCAGCAGCCAGAAGGGGGGCACTGAAGCTTTCTTT
TRBV6-2/TRBV6-3,NA,TRBJ1-1,few,CASSYGALAFF,TGTGCCAGCAGTTACGGTGCGCTGGCTTTCTTT
TRBV5-1,NA,TRBJ2-1,NA,CASRKEELYNEQFF,TGCGCCAGCAGAAAGGAGGAACTCTACAATGAGCAGTTCTTC
TRBV7-9,NA,TRBJ1-3,few,CASSAPGAHSGNTIYF,TGTGCCAGCAGTGCCCCCGGGGCCCACTCTGGAAACACCATATATTTT
TRBV20-1,NA,TRBJ1-5,many,CSARRRGFNQPQHF,TGCAGTGCTCGCCGTCGGGGTTTCAATCAGCCCCAGCATTTT
TRBV7-9,TRBD1,TRBJ1-1,NA,CASSSDPLPGQGPEAFF,TGTGCCAGCAGCTCGGACCCCTTACCGGGACAGGGCCCTGAAGCTTTCTTT
TRBV19,NA,TRBJ1-5,NA,CASSAPVPDRRSQHF,TGTGCCAGTAGCGCTCCCGTTCCGGACCGGAGGTCCCAGCATTTT
TRBV7-9,TRBD2,TRBJ2-3,few,CASRTSSGPSTDTQYF,TGTGCCAGCAGAACATCTAGCGGACCTAGCACAGATACGCAGTATTTT